Following are 24 T cell receptor beta chains from one sample sequenced in a study of cytomegalovirus exposure and HLA in healthy donors. The PCR contained 60 Vbeta and 13 Jbeta primers. Produced via immunoSEQ multiplex PCR; TCRdb's table is partial and in-frame only. In the table there are around 220,000 clones, approximately 80% of which are singletons. Sequenced material: PBMCs. The source is a girl aged 10 to 17 in good health and CMV-seronegative.

Comments on this clone: Germline and junction disagree at one end, which may indicate a read error. The chain has TRBV10-1 and TRBJ2-4; TRBD2 agrees at 7 bases. The CDR3 length is 13 residues. The V gene's germline CDR1 is WNHNN and CDR2 SYGVQD (reference sequence). The DNA for the CDR3 is TGCGCCAGCAGTGATTTCGGTTGGGAGGGAGGGGACTTC. Translated, it gives CASSDFGWEGGDF.

The chain employs TRBV28 and TRBJ2-3; possible D gene TRBD1, 6 bases. CDR1 MDHEN and CDR2 SYDVKM come from the germline V gene. Between the trimmed V and J ends, which lost 6 bases and 4 bases, there was a span of 14 bases. The CDR3 length is 14 residues. The chain's CDR3 is CASRLQGGPDTQYF. The CDR3 DNA is TGTGCCAGCAGGTTACAGGGTGGGCCAGATACGCAGTATTTT.

The V and J genes are TRBV7-2 and TRBJ2-7, with 10 bases fitting TRBD2. J lost 6 bases, V lost 1 base, and 6 bases had no gene match. The CDR3 runs to 15 residues. The V gene's germline CDR1 is SGHTA and CDR2 FQGNSA. The CDR3 DNA reads as TGTGCCAGCAGCTTAGAACTAGCGGGGTCGCGCGAGCAGTACTTC. This codes for CASSLELAGSREQYF.

CDR3 protein: CASSRDRGSGPQHF. The CDR3 coding sequence is TGTGCCAGCTCAAGGGACAGGGGTAGTGGGCCCCAGCATTTT. The chain links TRBV18 to TRBJ1-5, with 10 bases fitting TRBD1. The CDR3 consists of 14 residues. The V and J ends lost 5 bases and 9 bases, in that order; junction bases with no gene match: 7. CDR1 is KGHSH and CDR2 is LQKENI in the germline V gene.

Note on this clone: At one of its ends the junction is not consistent with the germline gene, which may arise from a read error. The V gene is TRBV7-9, the J gene TRBJ1-2; D unclear. The CDR3 runs 12 residues. Germline values: CDR1 SEHNR, CDR2 FQNEAQ (reference sequence). The CDR3: CSSSLPDYGYTF. CDR3 coding DNA: TGTTCCAGCAGCTTACCAGATTATGGCTACACCTTC. Full variable domain (rest looked up from reference TRBV7-9 and TRBJ1-2): DTGVSQNPRHKITKRGQNVTFRCDPISEHNRLYWYRQTLGQGPEFLTYFQNEAQLEKSRLLSDRFSAERPKGSFSTLEIQRTEQGDSAMYLCSSSLPDYGYTFGSGTRLTVV.

The rearrangement links TRBV7-8 to TRBJ2-7; TRBD1 might be the D (6 bases). The CDR3 covers 15 residues. CDR1 is SGHVS and CDR2 is FQNEAQ in the germline V gene. Trimming stripped 4 bases from V and 0 bases from J, with 13 bases between. Here the CDR3 reads CASSSGHTNSYEQYF. The DNA of the CDR3 is TGTGCCAGCAGCTCGGGACATACCAACTCCTACGAGCAGTACTTC.

The rearrangement links TRBV21-1 to TRBJ1-1; the table's D call TRBD1 went unverified against the DNA. TRBV21-1 is a pseudogene segment. The CDR3 covers 15 residues. The CDR3 loop reads CASSKTGGVFTEAFF. CDR3 nucleotide sequence: TGTGCCAGCAGCAAGACAGGGGGCGTCTTCACTGAAGCTTTCTTT.

This sequence joins TRBV4-2 and TRBJ2-1; 10 bases align to TRBD2. The CDR3 contains 16 residues. V lost 5 bases to trimming and J lost 5 bases; unmatched junction nucleotides: 9. The germline V gene has CDR1 LGHNA and CDR2 YNFKEQ. This chain's CDR3 is CASSKGLAGVDNEQFF. In DNA, the CDR3 is TGTGCCAGCAGCAAAGGCCTAGCGGGAGTTGACAATGAGCAGTTCTTC.

This sequence joins TRBV5-6 and TRBJ2-1; a possible D gene is TRBD1 (6 bases). The CDR3 consists of 15 residues. Germline V gene data show CDR1 as SGHDT and CDR2 as YYEEEE. Trimming left V 0 bases short and J 7 bases short, with 14 bases between. CDR3 sequence (DNA): TGTGCCAGCAGCTTGGGGCCAGGGGCCGGGAATGAGCAGTTCTTC. Translated: CASSLGPGAGNEQFF. Drawing the rest from reference TRBV5-6 and TRBJ2-1, the complete variable domain is DAGVTQSPTHLIKTRGQQVTLRCSPKSGHDTVSWYQQALGQGPQFIFQYYEEEERQRGNFPDRFSGHQFPNYSSELNVNALLLGDSALYLCASSLGPGAGNEQFFGPGTRLTVL.

V is TRBV7-2 and J is TRBJ1-5, with D unclear. This CDR3 has 13 amino acids. V was shortened by 0 bases and J by 5 bases, with 5 bases between the two germline ends. Germline CDR1 reads SGHTA; CDR2 reads FQGNSA. The CDR3, as DNA: TGTGCCAGCAGCTTAGCAGCGGATCAGCCCCAGCATTTT. The encoded protein is CASSLAADQPQHF.

This chain connects TRBV11-2 to TRBJ2-1; 9 positions agree with TRBD2. The CDR3 loop spans 15 amino acids. V lost 4 bases and J lost 4; bases outside the gene matches: 5. Germline values: CDR1 SGHAT, CDR2 FQNNGV. CDR3 DNA sequence: TGTGCCAGCAGCTGGCAGCGGGGGGCTTACAATGAGCAGTTCTTC. It codes for CASSWQRGAYNEQFF.

On this clone: Other DNA sequences of this sample code for an identical CDR3. This chain connects TRBV18 to TRBJ2-5; no clear D gene. The CDR3 totals 14 residues. Germline CDR1 and CDR2: KGHSH and LQKENI. V lost 2 bases and J lost 7, with 14 bases in between. CDR3 region: CASSPMRESRTQYF. The CDR3 bases are TGTGCCAGCTCACCAATGAGAGAGAGCCGGACCCAGTACTTC. Looking up the rest from reference TRBV18 and TRBJ2-5 gives the full variable domain: NAGVMQNPRHLVRRRGQEARLRCSPMKGHSHVYWYRQLPEEGLKFMVYLQKENIIDESGMPKERFSAEFPKEGPSILRIQQVVRGDSAAYFCASSPMRESRTQYFGPGTRLLVL.

The chain links TRBV18 to TRBJ1-3; 7 nucleotides line up with TRBD1. There are 15 residues in the CDR3. V trimming: 3 bases; J trimming: 0 bases; junction bases outside the gene matches: 2. The germline V gene encodes CDR1 KGHSH and CDR2 LQKENI. CDR3 amino acids: CASSPTGDSGNTIYF. CDR3 coding DNA: TGTGCCAGCTCACCCACAGGGGACTCTGGAAACACCATATATTTT.

The V and J genes are TRBV30 and TRBJ2-7; the D gene is possibly TRBD1 (6 bases). The V end was cut by 5 bases, the J end by 4 bases, with 15 bases between. CDR3 size: 13 residues. The germline V gene has CDR1 GTSNPN and CDR2 SVGIG (reference sequence). CDR3 coding DNA: TGTGCCTGGGCACAGGGATGGAGGTACGAGCAGTACTTC. Protein: CAWAQGWRYEQYF.

The chain combines TRBV7-6 with TRBJ2-1; 16 nucleotides line up with TRBD2. The trim removed 6 bases at V and 3 bases at J, leaving 14 bases unmatched. CDR1 and CDR2 (germline): SGHVS, FNYEAQ. The CDR3 loop spans 20 amino acids. The chain's CDR3 is CASSSTGTSGRGDYYNEQFF. CDR3 in DNA: TGTGCCAGCAGTTCAACCGGGACTAGCGGGAGGGGGGACTACTACAATGAGCAGTTCTTC.

This chain uses TRBV29-1 with TRBJ1-2; D is perhaps TRBD1 (6 bases). The CDR3 consists of 13 residues. From germline, CDR1 is SQVTM and CDR2 ANQGSEA. V was clipped by 5 bases and J by 5 bases, with 15 bases between them. CDR3 residues: CSVPGVELYGYTF. In nucleotides, the CDR3 is TGCAGCGTTCCAGGGGTTGAGTTATATGGCTACACCTTC.

The genes are TRBV10-3 and TRBJ2-1, with 10 nucleotides matching TRBD1. The CDR3 contains 15 residues. The germline CDR1 and CDR2 sequences are ENHRY and SYGVKD. V lost 6 bases and J lost 8; bases outside the gene matches: 10. The CDR3 DNA reads TGTGCCATCAGGAGTTTGGGACAGGGGTTACATGAGCAGTTCTTC. The encoded protein is CAIRSLGQGLHEQFF.

V usage is TRBV29-1 and J usage is TRBJ1-4, with D possibly being TRBD1 (5 bases). The CDR3 extends over 15 amino acids. V dropped 6 bases and J dropped 4 bases, with 18 bases sitting between them. The germline gives CDR1 SQVTM, CDR2 ANQGSEA. The CDR3 loop is CSVGGMGSLNEKLFF. CDR3 nucleotide sequence: TGCAGCGTCGGGGGTATGGGTTCCCTTAATGAAAAACTGTTTTTT. Full variable domain (outside the CDR3, taken from reference TRBV29-1 and TRBJ1-4): SAVISQKPSRDICQRGTSLTIQCQVDSQVTMMFWYRQQPGQSLTLIATANQGSEATYESGFVIDKFPISRPNLTFSTLTVSNMSPEDSSIYLCSVGGMGSLNEKLFFGSGTQLSVL.

The rearrangement links TRBV10-3 to TRBJ1-2; possible D gene TRBD1, 5 bases. The CDR3 sequence is 14 residues long. V lost 6 bases, J lost 8 bases, and 19 bases lay in between. Germline loops: CDR1 ENHRY, CDR2 SYGVKD. CDR3 in amino acids: CAISHTSGAGGYTF. CDR3 coding DNA: TGTGCCATCAGCCACACATCTGGGGCTGGGGGCTACACCTTC.

This clone was recorded once. This chain joins TRBV15 and TRBJ2-1, with 13 bases identical to TRBD2. The V gene's germline CDR1 is LNHNV and CDR2 YYDKDF (reference sequence). The CDR3 has 15 residues. V gave up 2 bases and J gave up 9 bases; unmatched junction bases: 4. CDR3 sequence reads: CATSRRTSGSPEQFF. CDR3 DNA: TGTGCCACCAGCAGAAGGACTAGCGGGAGTCCTGAGCAGTTCTTC.

The rearrangement uses TRBV5-1 and TRBJ2-3, with 8 bases that match TRBD2. This CDR3 region has 14 residues. The V gene's germline CDR1 is SGHRS and CDR2 YFSETQ. V lost 6 bases, J lost 2 bases, and 5 bases stayed unmatched. CDR3 DNA sequence: TGCGCCAGCACCCTTGGACTAGCCACAGATACGCAGTATTTT. Translating gives CASTLGLATDTQYF.

The chain has TRBV5-1 and TRBJ2-7, with D maybe TRBD1 (6 bases). The V end lost 5 bases, the J end lost 2 bases, and 20 bases lay between the germline ends. Germline assignment: CDR1 SGHRS and CDR2 YFSETQ. CDR3 length: 16 residues. The CDR3 here is CASSPRDTILTYEQYF. DNA of the CDR3: TGCGCCAGCAGTCCTCGGGACACCATCTTGACCTACGAGCAGTACTTC.

Concerning this clone itself: Its ends do not fully match the called genes, so a read error is possible. This CDR3 is CASRDNRETNEELFF. The CDR3 DNA reads TGTGCCAGCAGGGATAACAGGGAGACTAATGAAGAACTGTTTTTT. The gene calls are TRBV7-9 and TRBJ1-4; the D gene is possibly TRBD1 (6 bases). The CDR3 runs to 15 residues. Germline assignment: CDR1 SEHNR and CDR2 FQNEAQ (reference sequence). Drawing the rest from reference TRBV7-9 and TRBJ1-4, the complete variable domain is DTGVSQNPRHKITKRGQNVTFRCDPISEHNRLYWYRQTLGQGPEFLTYFQNEAQLEKSRLLSDRFSAERPKGSFSTLEIQRTEQGDSAMYLCASRDNRETNEELFFGSGTQLSVL.

Concerning this clone: The junction shows a germline mismatch at one end, possibly a read error. The V and J genes are TRBV7-9 and TRBJ1-1; 7 nucleotides match TRBD1. CDR3 length equals 15 residues. Germline V gene data show CDR1 as SEHNR and CDR2 as FQNEAQ (reference sequence). CDR3 sequence reads: CSSSPPTGLGTEAFF. Written as DNA, the CDR3 is TGTTCCAGCAGCCCTCCGACAGGGTTGGGCACTGAAGCTTTCTTT.